This record covers a single T cell receptor (beta chain). This sample also contains other DNA sequences that code for the same CDR3. Profiled with immunoSEQ multiplex PCR; TCRdb holds only in-frame clones, not every one. The sample lists a few hundred thousand clones; about 87% were seen once. The sample originates from a study of blood T cell repertoires in COVID-19. CDR3 length: 12 amino acids. Germline loops: CDR1 SGHAT, CDR2 FQNNGV. Trimming took 3 bases from V and 3 from J, leaving 6 bases between them. The chain joins TRBV11-2 to TRBJ2-7; D unresolved. What was sequenced was PBMCs or T cells enriched from blood (not recorded which). The receptor was isolated from a man between 35 and 55 years old in a cohort exposed to, infected with or recovered from COVID-19 (not recorded which). The CDR3 spells CASSFRGYEQYF. The CDR3 DNA reads as TGTGCCAGCAGCTTTAGAGGCTACGAGCAGTACTTC.